This T cell receptor beta chain was recovered during a study of breast tumors, draining lymph nodes, adjacent tissues. This clonotype was observed many times. What it recognizes is unknown. TCRdb itself ran the multiplex PCR reads through MiXCR, one entry per CDR3 protein. The table records approximately 230,000 distinct CDR3 sequences, less than 40% of them present only once. Samples came from axillary lymph nodes draining the breast cancer. Study outcomes and limitations: Luminal-like breast cancer showed significantly higher tumor–nontumor repertoire similarity than basal-like. The data were judged consistent with most tumor T cells coming from lymph node and expanding in tumor. Compared with lymph nodes, tumors were less diverse; compared with nontumor tissue, more. That most tumor T cells come from lymph nodes remained unproven.

The germline V gene encodes CDR1 SGHTA and CDR2 FQGNSA. This CDR3 comprises 13 residues. Trimming stripped 6 bases from V and 0 bases from J, with 6 bases between. Sequences were obtained from axillary lymph node tissue. The chain combines TRBV7-2 with TRBJ1-5; a weak D match, TRBD1 (5 bases). The origin of this receptor is a female donor with breast cancer. Some clones in this sample may be carry-over from other donors' samples. CDR3 sequence: CASSRGSNQPQHF. For the CDR3, the DNA is TGTGCCAGCAGTAGGGGTAGCAATCAGCCCCAGCATTTT.